The 2 T cell receptor beta chains presented below share a single source sample, sequenced in a study of T cells after yellow fever vaccination. From the 5' RACE reads, TCRdb called clonotypes with MiXCR, one entry per CDR3 protein. The sample has about 240,000 distinct CDR3 sequences, 6.9% seen once. This specimen consisted of CD4+ T cells sorted from PBMCs, obtained 15 days after the yellow fever booster vaccination. Source of these receptors: a man aged 30 to 39 who received the YFV17D yellow fever vaccine.

The chain links TRBV5-1 to TRBJ2-5; 7 bases are shared with TRBD1. V shed 2 bases and J 0 bases; nucleotides not matched to a gene: 1. The germline V gene has CDR1 SGHRS and CDR2 YFSETQ. This CDR3 comprises 14 residues. In DNA, the CDR3 is TGCGCCAGCAGCTTCACAGGGGACCAAGAGACCCAGTACTTC. It specifies CASSFTGDQETQYF.

As for this clonotype: At one end the junction does not follow the germline gene, possibly because of a read error. This chain uses TRBV7-7 with TRBJ2-2; a possible D gene is TRBD1 (5 bases). The germline V gene encodes CDR1 SSHAT and CDR2 FNYEAQ (reference sequence). The CDR3 length is 14 residues. The CDR3 region has the DNA TGTGCTAGCAGCTCTCCAGGGTCCCCCGGGGAGCTGTTTTTT. Protein sequence: CASSSPGSPGELFF.